These 31 T cell receptor beta chains were sequenced from one sample in a study of T cells in Graves' hyperthyroidism and ophthalmopathy (dated by TCRdb to about 2019). The library was prepared using multiplex PCR. TCRdb records Illumina HiSeq 2000 as the sequencer. The TCR beta CDR3 regions were amplified from the RNA transcripts. The first round of RT-PCR for the TCR CDR3 was performed with the HTBI primer set and the Qiagen OneStep RT-PCR kit. The public reads were run again by TCRdb, first through fastp at Q25 and then through MiXCR, and only productive beta chains were kept. One record per CDR3 amino acid sequence lists the most common genes and DNA. For this sample the table gives 530,000 or so distinct CDR3 sequences, of which roughly 18% were detected only once. The ten largest make up roughly 18% of the sample. Material: blood. The source of these receptors is a woman under 30 with Graves' ophthalmopathy.

The V call is TRBV20-1, the J call TRBJ2-1, with 12 bases lining up with TRBD2. This CDR3 is built from 15 residues. Trimming took 2 bases from V and 8 from J; bases not matched to a gene: 7. Germline CDR1 and CDR2: DFQATT and SNEGSKA (reference sequence). CDR3 sequence: CSARLAGGPLDEQFF. The CDR3 DNA reads TGCAGTGCTAGACTAGCGGGGGGGCCGCTGGATGAGCAGTTCTTC.

In its sample, this clonotype was seen many times. The chain is built from TRBV5-1 and TRBJ1-2, with 7 bases fitting TRBD1. V lost 3 bases to trimming and J lost 5 bases; unmatched junction nucleotides: 1. The CDR3 length is 12 residues. Germline V gene lookup returns CDR1 SGHRS and CDR2 YFSETQ. CDR3 sequence: CASSSGGYGYTF. For the CDR3, the DNA is TGCGCCAGCAGCTCAGGGGGGTATGGCTACACCTTC.

The rearrangement joins TRBV28 to TRBJ1-1; D is unclear. V was pared by 10 bases and J by 5 bases, with 20 bases between. The length of the CDR3 is 14 residues. Germline V lookup: CDR1 MDHEN, CDR2 SYDVKM. This CDR3 is CAISSDYRGTEAFF. CDR3 nucleotides: TGTGCCATTTCCTCTGACTATAGAGGGACTGAAGCTTTCTTT.

This clonotype was detected a few times. The gene calls are TRBV18 and TRBJ1-5, with 9 bases matching TRBD1. The V segment lost 2 bases and the J segment 6 bases; nucleotides outside the gene matches: 11. The CDR3 has 17 amino acids. Germline V gives CDR1 KGHSH, CDR2 LQKENI. CDR3 sequence reads: CASSPVDRGIPSQPQHF. The CDR3 bases are TGTGCCAGCTCACCAGTGGACAGGGGAATCCCCAGTCAGCCCCAGCATTTT.

This clonotype was picked up a small number of times. The chain joins TRBV28 to TRBJ2-7; TRBD1 matches 11 bases. The CDR3 extends over 15 amino acids. The V segment lost 5 bases and the J segment 3 bases; nucleotides outside the gene matches: 6. Germline CDR1 is MDHEN and CDR2 is SYDVKM. This CDR3 reads CASSDIGTGGYEQYF. In DNA, the CDR3 is TGTGCCAGCAGTGACATAGGGACAGGGGGCTACGAGCAGTACTTC.

This clonotype has more than one count but fewer than ten. The chain has TRBV19 and TRBJ2-1; 12 bases match TRBD2. Germline V gives CDR1 LNHDA, CDR2 SQIVND (reference sequence). The CDR3 loop spans 18 amino acids. V lost 6 bases to trimming and J lost 0 bases; unmatched junction nucleotides: 9. The CDR3 nucleotides are TGTGCCAGTAGACCAGGACTAGCGGGATCTTTCTCCTACAATGAGCAGTTCTTC. Translating it yields CASRPGLAGSFSYNEQFF.

This rearrangement joins TRBV6-2 or TRBV6-3 to TRBJ2-3; D possibly corresponds to TRBD1 (6 bases). This CDR3 comprises 16 residues. The germline V gene encodes CDR1 MNHEY and CDR2 SVGEGT. V shed 5 bases and J shed 3 bases, with 18 bases lying between them. The CDR3 is CASSRAGVGETDTQYF. CDR3 coding DNA: TGTGCCAGCAGTCGAGCAGGGGTCGGGGAGACAGATACGCAGTATTTT.

This clonotype has a count of ten or more. V gene TRBV3-2 combines with J gene TRBJ2-7; the table's D call of TRBD2 was not tested on the DNA. TRBV3-2 is assigned pseudogene status. The CDR3 is 9 residues long. CDR3 coding DNA: TGTGCCAGCCCCGCCGAGCAGTACTTC. Translated: CASPAEQYF.

V is TRBV5-1 and J is TRBJ1-3; D uncertain. Deletions cut 2 bases from V and 8 bases from J, with 11 bases between. The CDR3 has 13 amino acids. Per the germline V gene, CDR1 is SGHRS and CDR2 is YFSETQ. CDR3 coding DNA: TGCGCCAGCAGCTTTTGGGGTATAGACACCATATATTTT. This encodes CASSFWGIDTIYF.

The J gene is TRBJ1-1, the V gene TRBV12-3 or TRBV12-4; possible D gene TRBD1, 5 bases. The CDR3 loop spans 15 amino acids. The V end was cut by 0 bases, the J end by 3 bases, with 11 bases between. The CDR3 coding sequence is TGTGCCAGCAGTTTAGCGGGACCACAAGACACTGAAGCTTTCTTT. This translates into CASSLAGPQDTEAFF.

The sample holds many counts of this clonotype. The chain employs TRBV6-1 and TRBJ2-2; D is undetermined. The CDR3 length is 13 residues. V lost 8 bases and J 6 bases, leaving 13 bases between the germline ends. From germline, CDR1 is MNHNS and CDR2 SASEGT. In nucleotides, the CDR3 is TGTGCCAGCTTGGGAAATGGGGCCGGGGAGCTGTTTTTT. Translating gives CASLGNGAGELFF.

CDR3 nucleotide sequence: TGTGCCAGTAGTACCCTCCCTGGGGGGGCGGGGGAGACCCAGTACTTC. Translated: CASSTLPGGAGETQYF. The chain combines TRBV19 with TRBJ2-5, with D possibly being TRBD2 (7 bases). Trimming stripped 4 bases from V and 5 bases from J, with 20 bases between. Germline-derived CDR1 and CDR2 are LNHDA and SQIVND (reference sequence). The CDR3 totals 16 residues.

About this clonotype itself: A read error may explain this, as a much larger clone is one base away. The chain recombines TRBV2 with TRBJ2-7; TRBD2 matches at 8 bases. V lost 6 bases, J lost 6 bases, and 16 bases stayed unmatched. The CDR3 is made up of 16 amino acids. Germline lookup yields CDR1 SNHLY and CDR2 FYNNEI. CDR3 coding DNA: TGTGCCAGCAGACTGACCGGGACTAGAGGAATCGGCGAGCAGTACTTC. Encoded protein: CASRLTGTRGIGEQYF.

The J gene is TRBJ2-7, the V gene TRBV19; D remains unclear. The V and J ends lost 3 bases and 6 bases respectively, with 18 bases between them. In germline, CDR1 is LNHDA, CDR2 SQIVND (reference sequence). This CDR3 contains 15 residues. The CDR3 coding sequence is TGTGCCAGTAGTATCAGTCAGGAATCGGCTTCCGAGCAGTACTTC. Translated: CASSISQESASEQYF.

The V call is TRBV28, the J call TRBJ2-4; a weak D match, TRBD1 (6 bases). This CDR3 is 19 amino acids long. V gave up 2 bases and J gave up 0 bases, with 20 bases separating them. CDR1 MDHEN and CDR2 SYDVKM come from the germline V gene. The CDR3 DNA is TGTGCCAGCAGTTTAAGGGGAAGCAGGGGCAAGCCAGCCAAAAACATTCAGTACTTC. Encoded protein: CASSLRGSRGKPAKNIQYF.

As for this clonotype: This sequence may be a read error, since a much larger clone differs from it by one base. The J gene is TRBJ2-3, the V gene TRBV7-2, with TRBD2 matching over 10 bases. Germline CDR1 and CDR2: SGHTA and FQGNSA. CDR3 length: 15 residues. Trimming removed 5 bases from V and 3 bases from J; junction bases left unmatched: 5. The CDR3 loop is CASSTGTSATDTQYF. CDR3 in DNA: TGTGCCAGCAGCACCGGGACTAGCGCTACAGATACGCAGTATTTT.

This clonotype appeared once. This chain links TRBV4-1 with TRBJ1-5; no definite D call. The V gene's germline CDR1 is MGHRA and CDR2 YSYEKL. The CDR3 sequence is 16 residues long. V lost 1 base and J lost 2, with 12 bases in between. DNA for the CDR3: TGCGCCAGCAGCCAAGTAGCCAGTTCGGGCAATCAGCCCCAGCATTTT. Its protein is CASSQVASSGNQPQHF.

The chain carries TRBV19 and TRBJ1-1; 11 positions match TRBD1. CDR3 size: 17 residues. The trim removed 3 bases at V and 0 bases at J, leaving 6 bases unmatched. Looked up from germline, CDR1 is LNHDA and CDR2 is SQIVND (reference sequence). CDR3 sequence reads: CASSIPGTGGVNTEAFF. The CDR3, as DNA: TGTGCCAGTAGTATCCCCGGGACAGGGGGTGTGAACACTGAAGCTTTCTTT.

This clonotype occurred a few times. The chain couples TRBV9 to TRBJ2-3; D might be TRBD1 or TRBD2, each matching 5 bases. The CDR3 length is 13 residues. Trimming took 3 bases from V and 6 from J, leaving 11 bases between them. Per germline, CDR1 SGDLS and CDR2 YYNGEE. The CDR3 region has the DNA TGTGCCAGCAGCGCGGGACCGGGGGATACGCAGTATTTT. Translating gives CASSAGPGDTQYF.

The CDR3: CASRVREWTDTQYF. CDR3 bases: TGCGCCAGCAGGGTGAGGGAGTGGACAGATACGCAGTATTTT. The rearrangement joins TRBV4-1 to TRBJ2-3; possible D gene TRBD2, 5 bases. The CDR3 consists of 14 residues. The germline V gene encodes CDR1 MGHRA and CDR2 YSYEKL. Deletions cut 6 bases from V and 3 bases from J, with 13 bases between.

This clonotype was counted a single time. V is TRBV27 and J is TRBJ1-4; 8 bases match TRBD1. Germline V gene data show CDR1 as MNHEY and CDR2 as SMNVEV (reference sequence). The trim removed 7 bases at V and 7 bases at J, leaving 8 bases unmatched. This CDR3 spans 14 amino acids. The CDR3 loop is CASKVQGVGEKLFF. CDR3 DNA sequence: TGTGCCAGCAAAGTACAGGGGGTAGGTGAAAAACTGTTTTTT.

This chain joins TRBV19 and TRBJ2-1; TRBD2 agrees at 8 bases. Germline lookup yields CDR1 LNHDA and CDR2 SQIVND (reference sequence). Trimming cost V 6 bases and J 5 bases; bases outside gene matches: 9. The CDR3 length is 15 residues. The CDR3 spells CASRTPGGPHNEQFF. DNA for the CDR3: TGTGCCAGTAGAACCCCGGGAGGGCCCCACAATGAGCAGTTCTTC.

This clonotype showed up many times. Written as DNA, the CDR3 is TGCAGTGCTAGAGATCTAACGGGGCCAGAGACCCAGTACTTC. It yields the protein CSARDLTGPETQYF. This chain connects TRBV20-1 to TRBJ2-5, with D possibly called TRBD1 or TRBD2 (5 bases each). V shed 0 bases and J shed 4 bases, with 12 bases lying between them. The CDR3 sequence is 14 residues long. The V gene's germline CDR1 is DFQATT and CDR2 SNEGSKA (reference sequence).

This clonotype has ten or more counts. This sequence joins TRBV27 and TRBJ2-3; TRBD2 is a possible D gene (6 bases). Per the germline V gene, CDR1 is MNHEY and CDR2 is SMNVEV (reference sequence). The CDR3 contains 17 residues. V shed 8 bases and J shed 0 bases, with 21 bases lying between them. The CDR3 here is CASSLWGGSGSTDTQYF. The CDR3, as DNA: TGTGCCAGCTCTCTTTGGGGAGGTAGCGGAAGCACAGATACGCAGTATTTT.

About this clonotype: A much larger clone is a single base away; this may be a read error. The CDR3 DNA is TGTGCCCGGAGTGTGTGGAGCTACAATGAGCAGTTCTTC. Protein sequence: CARSVWSYNEQFF. V gene TRBV30 combines with J gene TRBJ2-1; D not certain. This CDR3 has 13 residues. The germline V gene encodes CDR1 GTSNPN and CDR2 SVGIG (reference sequence).

This clonotype was seen only a few times. The genes are TRBV29-1 and TRBJ1-5; maybe TRBD1 (6 bases). The germline V gene has CDR1 SQVTM and CDR2 ANQGSEA. The CDR3 consists of 13 residues. Trimming shortened V by 0 bases and J by 6 bases, and 9 bases separated the two germline ends. DNA of the CDR3: TGCAGCGTTGAAGATCAGGGGAGTCAGCCCCAGCATTTT. It yields the protein CSVEDQGSQPQHF.

The chain links TRBV20-1 to TRBJ2-2, with 11 bases identical to TRBD2. The ends lost 1 base at V and 1 base at J; junction bases unmatched: 8. The length of the CDR3 is 18 residues. The V gene's germline CDR1 is DFQATT and CDR2 SNEGSKA (reference sequence). The CDR3 reads CSARAPTSGSLNTGELFF. The CDR3 region has the DNA TGCAGTGCTAGAGCTCCCACTAGCGGGAGTCTGAACACCGGGGAGCTGTTTTTT.

The rearrangement links TRBV19 to TRBJ2-3; tentatively, D is TRBD1 (6 bases). From germline, CDR1 is LNHDA and CDR2 SQIVND (reference sequence). Trimming removed 4 bases from V and 1 base from J, with 18 bases in between. CDR3 size: 17 residues. The CDR3 sequence: CASSTHPDRQRTDTQYF. CDR3 nucleotide sequence: TGTGCCAGTAGTACTCACCCCGACAGGCAACGCACAGATACGCAGTATTTT. Full variable domain (rest looked up from reference TRBV19 and TRBJ2-3): DGGITQSPKYLFRKEGQNVTLSCEQNLNHDAMYWYRQDPGQGLRLIYYSQIVNDFQKGDIAEGYSVSREKKESFPLTVTSAQKNPTAFYLCASSTHPDRQRTDTQYFGPGTRLTVL.

V gene TRBV9 combines with J gene TRBJ2-3; D ambiguous. The CDR3 extends over 15 amino acids. Germline assignment: CDR1 SGDLS and CDR2 YYNGEE. Trimming removed 4 bases at V and 6 bases at J, with 18 bases between. CDR3 in DNA: TGTGCCAGCAGCCTGACTTTAGATGGGTCCGATACGCAGTATTTT. Translation gives CASSLTLDGSDTQYF. The full variable domain, in which reference TRBV9 and TRBJ2-3 provide the parts outside the CDR3, is DSGVTQTPKHLITATGQRVTLRCSPRSGDLSVYWYQQSLDQGLQFLIQYYNGEERAKGNILERFSAQQFPDLHSELNLSSLELGDSALYFCASSLTLDGSDTQYFGPGTRLTVL.

The rearrangement uses TRBV30 and TRBJ1-5; D gene ambiguous. The ends were cut back, 3 bases at V and 1 base at J, with 4 bases in the middle. This CDR3 has 12 amino acids. Germline CDR1 is GTSNPN and CDR2 is SVGIG (reference sequence). The chain's CDR3 is CAWSESNQPQHF. The CDR3 bases are TGTGCCTGGAGCGAGAGCAATCAGCCCCAGCATTTT.

In DNA form, the CDR3 reads TGTGCCAGCAGTGGGAGAGGGGGAGACTATGGCTACACCTTC. This translates into CASSGRGGDYGYTF. V gene TRBV9 combines with J gene TRBJ1-2, with D perhaps matching TRBD1 (6 bases). Germline CDR1 and CDR2: SGDLS and YYNGEE. V was trimmed by 5 bases and J by 3 bases, leaving 14 bases between them. This CDR3 contains 14 residues.